These T cell receptor beta chains were read from a single sample in a study of T cells after yellow fever vaccination. TCRdb used MiXCR to reprocess the 5' RACE reads, holding one entry per CDR3 protein. The sample carries around 400,000 distinct CDR3 sequences, about 9.9% recorded once. Here the sequenced sample was PBMCs, taken on the day of the first yellow fever vaccination. All receptors derive from a man aged 18 to 29 who received the YFV17D yellow fever vaccine. CDR3s leave out the opening cysteine and the closing phenylalanine or tryptophan.

v_call	cdr3_length	cdr3_aa
TRBV7-9	13	ASSLYGTDTYEQY
TRBV7-9	12	ASSPGTGVNIQY
TRBV11-2	10	ASSFPRAEQF
TRBV7-2	11	ASSSGFSYEQY
TRBV4-3	11	ASSSGLWETQY
TRBV29-1	11	SAQRALGTEAF
TRBV4-1	11	ASSQVGTKGQY
TRBV20-1	12	SAIIPGAHDGYT
TRBV29-1	9	SAGTPYEQY
TRBV4-1	13	ASSQRGLLNTEAF
TRBV12-3/TRBV12-4	10	ASSDQGWTQY
TRBV5-1	13	ASSFIDTGTDTQY
TRBV11-2	12	ASSPVLGEETQY
TRBV6-2/TRBV6-3	10	ASSYRTDTQY
TRBV18	12	ASSPREGNTEAF